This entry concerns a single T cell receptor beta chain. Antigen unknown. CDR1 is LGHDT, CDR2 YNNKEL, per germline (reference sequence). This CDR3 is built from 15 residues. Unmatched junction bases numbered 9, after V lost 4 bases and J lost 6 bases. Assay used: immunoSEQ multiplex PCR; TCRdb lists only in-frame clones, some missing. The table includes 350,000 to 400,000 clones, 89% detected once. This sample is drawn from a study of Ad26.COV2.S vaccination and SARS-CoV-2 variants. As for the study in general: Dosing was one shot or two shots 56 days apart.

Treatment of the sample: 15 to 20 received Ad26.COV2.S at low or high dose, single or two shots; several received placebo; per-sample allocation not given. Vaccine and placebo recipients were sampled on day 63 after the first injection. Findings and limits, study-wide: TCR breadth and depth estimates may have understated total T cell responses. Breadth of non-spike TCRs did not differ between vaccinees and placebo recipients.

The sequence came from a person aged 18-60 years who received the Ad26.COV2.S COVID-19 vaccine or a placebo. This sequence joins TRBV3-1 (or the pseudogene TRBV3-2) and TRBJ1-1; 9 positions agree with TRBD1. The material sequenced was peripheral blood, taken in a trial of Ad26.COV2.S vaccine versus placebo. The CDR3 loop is CASSRRPGQGSEAFF. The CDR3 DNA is TGTGCCAGCAGCCGTAGACCGGGACAGGGATCTGAAGCTTTCTTT.